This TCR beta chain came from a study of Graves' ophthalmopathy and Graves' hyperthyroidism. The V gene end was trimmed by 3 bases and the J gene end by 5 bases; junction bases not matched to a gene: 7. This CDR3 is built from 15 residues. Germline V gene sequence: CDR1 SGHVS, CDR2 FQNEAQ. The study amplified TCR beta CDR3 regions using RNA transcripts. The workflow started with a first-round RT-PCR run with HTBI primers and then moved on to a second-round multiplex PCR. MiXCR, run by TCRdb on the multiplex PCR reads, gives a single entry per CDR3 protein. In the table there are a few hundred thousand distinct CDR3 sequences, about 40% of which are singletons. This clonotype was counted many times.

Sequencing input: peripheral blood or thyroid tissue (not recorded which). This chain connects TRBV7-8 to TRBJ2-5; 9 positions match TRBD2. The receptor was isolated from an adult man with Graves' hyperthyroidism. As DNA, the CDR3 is TGTGCCAGCAGCTTGGAAGCGGGAGGTCGGGAGACCCAGTACTTC. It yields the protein CASSLEAGGRETQYF.